The clone carrying this TCR beta chain was picked up a small number of times. The antigen remains undetermined. This sample was included in a study of T-cell memory formation after mild COVID-19. Findings of the study overall: Clones contracting day 15 to 85 were balanced CD4/CD8; later expanders leaned CD4+.

V gave up 1 base and J gave up 6 bases, with 13 bases separating them. The CDR3 has 14 residues. Germline V gene data show CDR1 as SGHRS and CDR2 as YFSETQ. A single record per CDR3 protein comes from TCRdb applying MiXCR to the 5' RACE reads. The sample lists 350,000 to 400,000 distinct CDR3 sequences; 20% to 25% were seen once. The gene calls are TRBV5-1 and TRBJ1-1, with D possibly being TRBD1 (6 bases). The sequencing sample was made of PBMCs or a T cell subset sorted from them (not recorded which). This clonotype was obtained from an adult woman who had mild COVID-19 (a few samples of this study predate the infection). Cell type and time point are not known. CDR3 nucleotides: TGCGCCAGCAGCTTGAATACAGGGAGCCCTGAAGCTTTCTTT. This sequence encodes CASSLNTGSPEAFF.